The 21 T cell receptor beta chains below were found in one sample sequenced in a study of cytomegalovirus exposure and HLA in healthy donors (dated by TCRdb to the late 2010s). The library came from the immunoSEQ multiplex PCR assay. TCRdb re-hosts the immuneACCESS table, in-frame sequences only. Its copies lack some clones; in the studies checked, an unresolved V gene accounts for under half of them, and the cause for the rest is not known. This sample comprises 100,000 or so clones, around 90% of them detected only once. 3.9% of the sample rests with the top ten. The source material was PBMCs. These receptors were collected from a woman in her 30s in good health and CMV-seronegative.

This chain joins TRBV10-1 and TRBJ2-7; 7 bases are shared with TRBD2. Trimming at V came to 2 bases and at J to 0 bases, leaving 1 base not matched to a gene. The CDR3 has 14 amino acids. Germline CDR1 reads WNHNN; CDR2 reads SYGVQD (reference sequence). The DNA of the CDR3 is TGCGCCAGCAGTGAGGCGGGGGTCTCCTACGAGCAGTACTTC. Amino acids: CASSEAGVSYEQYF.

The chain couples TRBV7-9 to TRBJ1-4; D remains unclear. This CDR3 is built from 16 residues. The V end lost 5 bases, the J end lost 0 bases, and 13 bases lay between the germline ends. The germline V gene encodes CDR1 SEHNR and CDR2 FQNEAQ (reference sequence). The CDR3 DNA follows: TGTGCCAGCAGCCTCCGCACGCTAGCAACTAATGAAAAACTGTTTTTT. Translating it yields CASSLRTLATNEKLFF.

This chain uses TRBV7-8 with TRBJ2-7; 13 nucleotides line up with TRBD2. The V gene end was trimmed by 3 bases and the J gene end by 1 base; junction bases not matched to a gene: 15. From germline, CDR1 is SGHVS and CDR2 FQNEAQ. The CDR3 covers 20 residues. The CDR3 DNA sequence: TGTGCCAGCAGCTTCCCGAGACAACTAGCGGGAGGGGAACTTTCCTACGAGCAGTACTTC. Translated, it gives CASSFPRQLAGGELSYEQYF.

The CDR3 loop is CASSLAAGRGRGGNTEAFF. CDR3 coding DNA: TGTGCCAGCAGCTTAGCAGCTGGGCGGGGGCGAGGTGGGAACACTGAAGCTTTCTTT. This chain connects TRBV7-9 to TRBJ1-1; D may be TRBD1 (6 bases). There are 19 residues in the CDR3. Germline V gives CDR1 SEHNR, CDR2 FQNEAQ (reference sequence). The V end was cut by 0 bases, the J end by 1 base, with 21 bases between.

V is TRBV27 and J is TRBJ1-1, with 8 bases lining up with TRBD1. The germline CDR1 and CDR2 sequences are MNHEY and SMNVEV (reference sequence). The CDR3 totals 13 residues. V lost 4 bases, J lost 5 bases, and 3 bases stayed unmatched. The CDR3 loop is CASSSRQGTEAFF. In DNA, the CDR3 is TGTGCCAGCAGTTCGCGACAGGGGACTGAAGCTTTCTTT.

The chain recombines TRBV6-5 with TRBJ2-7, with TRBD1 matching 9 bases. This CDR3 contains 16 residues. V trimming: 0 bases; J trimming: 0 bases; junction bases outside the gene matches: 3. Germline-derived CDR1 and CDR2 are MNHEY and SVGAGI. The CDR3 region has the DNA TGTGCCAGCAGTTACTCGACAGGGGGTGTCTCCTACGAGCAGTACTTC. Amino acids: CASSYSTGGVSYEQYF.

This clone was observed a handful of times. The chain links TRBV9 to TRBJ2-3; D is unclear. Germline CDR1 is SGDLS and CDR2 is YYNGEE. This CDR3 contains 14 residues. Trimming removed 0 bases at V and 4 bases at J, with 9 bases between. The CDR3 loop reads CASSVGGVPDTQYF. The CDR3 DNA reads TGTGCCAGCAGCGTAGGTGGAGTCCCAGATACGCAGTATTTT.

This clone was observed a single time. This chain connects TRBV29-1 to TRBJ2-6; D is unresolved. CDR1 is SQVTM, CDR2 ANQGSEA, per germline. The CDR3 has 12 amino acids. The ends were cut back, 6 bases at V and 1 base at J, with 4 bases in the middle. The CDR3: CSVRSGANVLTF. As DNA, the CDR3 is TGCAGCGTGCGGTCTGGGGCCAACGTCCTGACTTTC.

CDR3 sequence (DNA): TGTGCCAGCTCACCCAGTCAAACCGGGACAGGAATGACACCCCTCCACTTT. It codes for CASSPSQTGTGMTPLHF. The genes are TRBV18 and TRBJ1-6; TRBD1 matches at 8 bases. V was clipped by 3 bases and J by 11 bases; unmatched bases: 15. The CDR3 is made up of 17 amino acids. In germline, CDR1 is KGHSH, CDR2 LQKENI.

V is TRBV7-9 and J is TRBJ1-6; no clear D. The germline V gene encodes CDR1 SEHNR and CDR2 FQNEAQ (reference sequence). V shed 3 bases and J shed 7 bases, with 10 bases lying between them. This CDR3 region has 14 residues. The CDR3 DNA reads TGTGCCAGCAGCTTGGCCCTCTGGAATTCACCCCTCCACTTT. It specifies CASSLALWNSPLHF.

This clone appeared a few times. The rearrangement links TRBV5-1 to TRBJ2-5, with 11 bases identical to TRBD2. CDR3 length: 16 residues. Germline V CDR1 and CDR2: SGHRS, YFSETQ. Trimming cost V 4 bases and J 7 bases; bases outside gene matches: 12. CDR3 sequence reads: CASSPTTSGGLSTQYF. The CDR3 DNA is TGCGCCAGCAGCCCCACCACTAGCGGGGGCCTGTCGACCCAGTACTTC.

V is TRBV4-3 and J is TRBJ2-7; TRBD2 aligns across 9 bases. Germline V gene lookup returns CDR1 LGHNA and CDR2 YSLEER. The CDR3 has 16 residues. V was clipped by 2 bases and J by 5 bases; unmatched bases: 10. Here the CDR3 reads CASSQRGAGGPDEQYF. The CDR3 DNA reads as TGCGCCAGCAGCCAAAGGGGGGCGGGAGGGCCCGACGAGCAGTACTTC.

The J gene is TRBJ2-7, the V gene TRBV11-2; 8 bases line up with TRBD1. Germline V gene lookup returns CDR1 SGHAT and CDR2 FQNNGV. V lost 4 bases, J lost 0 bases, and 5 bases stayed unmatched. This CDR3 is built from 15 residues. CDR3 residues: CASSSTGTGSYEQYF. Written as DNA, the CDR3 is TGTGCCAGCAGCTCGACCGGGACAGGCTCCTACGAGCAGTACTTC. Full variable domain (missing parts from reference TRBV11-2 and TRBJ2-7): EAGVAQSPRYKIIEKRQSVAFWCNPISGHATLYWYQQILGQGPKLLIQFQNNGVVDDSQLPKDRFSAERLKGVDSTLKIQPAKLEDSAVYLCASSSTGTGSYEQYFGPGTRLTVT.

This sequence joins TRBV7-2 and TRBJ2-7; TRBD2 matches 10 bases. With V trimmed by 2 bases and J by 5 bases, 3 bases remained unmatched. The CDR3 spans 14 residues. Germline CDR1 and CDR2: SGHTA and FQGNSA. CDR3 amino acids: CASSLRTSGDEQYF. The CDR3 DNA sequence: TGTGCCAGCAGCTTACGGACTAGCGGCGACGAGCAGTACTTC.

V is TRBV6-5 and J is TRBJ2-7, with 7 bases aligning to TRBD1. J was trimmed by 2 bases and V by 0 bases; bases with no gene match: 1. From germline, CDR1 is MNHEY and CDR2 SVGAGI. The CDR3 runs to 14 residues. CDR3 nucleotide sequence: TGTGCCAGCAGTTACTCGGGACAGACCTACGAGCAGTACTTC. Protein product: CASSYSGQTYEQYF.

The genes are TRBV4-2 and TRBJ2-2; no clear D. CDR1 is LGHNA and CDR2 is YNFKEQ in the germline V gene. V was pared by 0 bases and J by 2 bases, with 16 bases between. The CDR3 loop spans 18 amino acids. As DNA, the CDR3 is TGTGCCAGCAGCCAAGAGCCCCCCTTCTATAGTAACACCGGGGAGCTGTTTTTT. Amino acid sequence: CASSQEPPFYSNTGELFF.

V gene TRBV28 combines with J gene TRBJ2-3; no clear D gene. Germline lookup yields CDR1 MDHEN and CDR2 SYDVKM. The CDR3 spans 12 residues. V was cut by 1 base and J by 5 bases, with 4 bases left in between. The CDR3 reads CASSLYGDTQYF. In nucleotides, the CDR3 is TGTGCCAGCAGTTTATACGGAGATACGCAGTATTTT. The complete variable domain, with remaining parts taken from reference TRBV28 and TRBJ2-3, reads DVKVTQSSRYLVKRTGEKVFLECVQDMDHENMFWYRQDPGLGLRLIYFSYDVKMKEKGDIPEGYSVSREKKERFSLILESASTNQTSMYLCASSLYGDTQYFGPGTRLTVL.

CDR3 amino acids: CASSEEPTGVVDGYTF. The CDR3 coding sequence is TGTGCCAGCAGCGAAGAACCGACAGGAGTTGTGGATGGCTACACCTTC. V gene TRBV9 combines with J gene TRBJ1-2; D is possibly TRBD1 (6 bases). The CDR3 runs 16 residues. The V end was cut by 3 bases, the J end by 6 bases, with 21 bases between. Germline values: CDR1 SGDLS, CDR2 YYNGEE.

The CDR3 loop reads CASSYGTGAGYTF. The CDR3, as DNA: TGTGCCAGCAGTTACGGGACGGGAGCTGGCTACACCTTC. This chain links TRBV6-5 with TRBJ1-2; the D gene is possibly TRBD1 (5 bases). Germline assignment: CDR1 MNHEY and CDR2 SVGAGI. The CDR3 extends over 13 amino acids. Trimming shortened V by 2 bases and J by 7 bases, and 11 bases separated the two germline ends.

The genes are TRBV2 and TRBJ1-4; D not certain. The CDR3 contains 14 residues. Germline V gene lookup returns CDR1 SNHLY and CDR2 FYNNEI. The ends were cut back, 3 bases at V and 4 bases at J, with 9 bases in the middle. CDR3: CASSERQHNEKLFF. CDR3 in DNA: TGTGCCAGCAGTGAGCGGCAGCATAATGAAAAACTGTTTTTT.

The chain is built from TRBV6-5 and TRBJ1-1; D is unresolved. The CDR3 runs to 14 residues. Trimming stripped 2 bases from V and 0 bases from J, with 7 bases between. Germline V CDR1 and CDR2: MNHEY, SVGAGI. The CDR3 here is CASSYGPVNTEAFF. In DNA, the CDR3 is TGTGCCAGCAGTTACGGGCCAGTGAACACTGAAGCTTTCTTT.